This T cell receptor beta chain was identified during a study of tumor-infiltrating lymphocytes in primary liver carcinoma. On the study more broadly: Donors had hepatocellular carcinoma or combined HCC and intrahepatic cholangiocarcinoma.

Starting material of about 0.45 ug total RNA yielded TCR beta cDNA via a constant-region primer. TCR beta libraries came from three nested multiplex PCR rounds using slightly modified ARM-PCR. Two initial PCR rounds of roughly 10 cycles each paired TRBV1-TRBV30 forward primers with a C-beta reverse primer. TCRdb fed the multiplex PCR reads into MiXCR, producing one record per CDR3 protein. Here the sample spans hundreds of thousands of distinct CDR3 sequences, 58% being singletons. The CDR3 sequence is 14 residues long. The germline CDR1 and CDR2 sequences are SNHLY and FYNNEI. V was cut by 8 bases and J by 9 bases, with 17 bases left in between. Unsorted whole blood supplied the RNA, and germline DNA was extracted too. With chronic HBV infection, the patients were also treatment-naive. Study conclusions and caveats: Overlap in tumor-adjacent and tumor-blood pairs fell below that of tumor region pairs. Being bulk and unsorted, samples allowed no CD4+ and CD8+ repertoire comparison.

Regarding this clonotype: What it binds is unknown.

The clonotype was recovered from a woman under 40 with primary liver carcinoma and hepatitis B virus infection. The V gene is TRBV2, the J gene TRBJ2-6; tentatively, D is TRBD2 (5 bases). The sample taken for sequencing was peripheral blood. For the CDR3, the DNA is TGTGCCAGCGCGATCTGGAGGAGCGGCAACGTCCTGACTTTC. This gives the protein CASAIWRSGNVLTF.